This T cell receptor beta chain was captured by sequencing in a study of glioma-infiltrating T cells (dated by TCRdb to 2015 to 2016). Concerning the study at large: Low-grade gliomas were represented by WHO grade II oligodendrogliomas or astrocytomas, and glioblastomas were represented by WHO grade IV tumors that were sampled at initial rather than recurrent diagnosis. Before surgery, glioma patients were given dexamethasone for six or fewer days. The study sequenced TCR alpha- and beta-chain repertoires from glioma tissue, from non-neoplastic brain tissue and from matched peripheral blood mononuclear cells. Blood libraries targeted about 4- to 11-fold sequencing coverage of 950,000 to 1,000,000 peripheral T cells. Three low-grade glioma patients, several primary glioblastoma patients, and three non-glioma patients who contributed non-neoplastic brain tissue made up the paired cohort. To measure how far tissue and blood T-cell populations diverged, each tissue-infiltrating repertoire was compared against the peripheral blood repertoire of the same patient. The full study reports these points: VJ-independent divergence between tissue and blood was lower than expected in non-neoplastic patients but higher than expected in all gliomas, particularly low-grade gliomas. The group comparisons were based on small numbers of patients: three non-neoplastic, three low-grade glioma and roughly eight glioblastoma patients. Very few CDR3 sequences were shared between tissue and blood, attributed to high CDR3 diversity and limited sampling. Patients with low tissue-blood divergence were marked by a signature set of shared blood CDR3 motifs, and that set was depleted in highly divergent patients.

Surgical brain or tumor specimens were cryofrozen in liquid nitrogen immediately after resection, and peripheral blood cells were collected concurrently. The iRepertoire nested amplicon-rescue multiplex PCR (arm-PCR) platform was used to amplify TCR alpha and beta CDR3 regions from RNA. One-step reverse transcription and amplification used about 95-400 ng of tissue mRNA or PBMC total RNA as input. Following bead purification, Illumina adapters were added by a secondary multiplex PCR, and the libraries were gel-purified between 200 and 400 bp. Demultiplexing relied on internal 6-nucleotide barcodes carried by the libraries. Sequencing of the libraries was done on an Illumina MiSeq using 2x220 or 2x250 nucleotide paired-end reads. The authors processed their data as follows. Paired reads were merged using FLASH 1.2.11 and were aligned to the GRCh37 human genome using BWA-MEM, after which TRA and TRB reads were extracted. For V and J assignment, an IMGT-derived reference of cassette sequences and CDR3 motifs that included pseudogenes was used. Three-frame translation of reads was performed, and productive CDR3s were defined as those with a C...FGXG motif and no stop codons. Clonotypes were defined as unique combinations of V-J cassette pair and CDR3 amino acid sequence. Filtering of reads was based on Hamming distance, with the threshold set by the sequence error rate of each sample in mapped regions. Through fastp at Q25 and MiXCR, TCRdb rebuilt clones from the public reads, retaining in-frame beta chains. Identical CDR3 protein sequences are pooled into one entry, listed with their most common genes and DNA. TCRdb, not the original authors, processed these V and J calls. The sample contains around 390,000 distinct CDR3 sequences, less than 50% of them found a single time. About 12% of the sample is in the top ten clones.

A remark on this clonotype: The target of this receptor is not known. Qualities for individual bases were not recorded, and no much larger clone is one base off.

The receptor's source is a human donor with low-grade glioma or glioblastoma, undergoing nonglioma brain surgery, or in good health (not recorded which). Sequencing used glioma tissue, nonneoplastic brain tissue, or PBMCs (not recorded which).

CDR3 reads: CASSSIAGYGNTIYF. The base sequence is TGTGCCAGCAGCTCTATTGCAGGGTATGGAAACACCATATATTTT. The chain is encoded by TRBV7-2 joined to TRBJ1-3, with TRBD1 as a weak D call on 5 bases. From cysteine to phenylalanine, the CDR3 is 15 amino acids long. This entry keeps only the CDR3 DNA: 45 bases, framed from base 1. V lost 4 bases and J lost 3 bases; the stretch between them is 13 bases long. The germline V gene gives CDR1 as SGHTA and CDR2 as FQGNSA.